This TCR beta chain was retrieved from a study of blood T cell repertoires in COVID-19 (TCRdb year 2020). About the study as a whole: Samples covering the acute and convalescent phases of COVID-19 were provided by collaborators in the United States, Italy and Spain. HLA class I and class II types, where available, came from metadata supplied by the sample provider rather than from assay-based typing. The sample metadata nearly always contained a de-identified subject ID, COVID-19 status, age in years and sex. The samples were drawn from the first 160 participants of the ongoing ImmuneRACE study and from roughly 1,300 subjects provided by 6 global collaborators. Subjects who had been exposed to COVID-19, were actively infected with it, or had recovered from it provided the deeply sampled blood TCRbeta repertoires that made up the dataset. The repertoires were made available in a free public database intended to serve as a resource for research on the immune response to SARS-CoV-2. The material from the prospective study consisted of cDNA or gDNA derived from T cells, B-cell-depleted T cells, or PBMCs. Study-wide findings and limitations: The quantity of clinical and demographic metadata differed by source and by participant and was supplied without curation.

There are 17 amino acids in the CDR3, from cysteine to phenylalanine inclusive. Left in the record is the CDR3 DNA by itself, 51 bases read in frame from the first base. CDR1 and CDR2 are drawn from the germline V gene (reference sequence): SGHNT, YYREEE. V is trimmed back by 4 bases and J by 1 base, and the junction contains 9 bases that no gene match accounts for. On this clone itself: Which antigen it targets is not known. Per-base quality was not reported, and no clone a single base away is much larger than it.

Whole blood was collected in K2EDTA tubes by collaborating institutions according to the institutions' own protocols. For TCRbeta analysis, collaborators shipped samples in one of three forms: frozen whole blood, isolated PBMCs, or DNA extracted from either of those sample types. TCRbeta CDR3 regions were amplified from genomic DNA using the immunoSEQ Assay, a bias-controlled multiplex PCR. The paper's processing steps were these. The number of nucleated cells in each sample was estimated from the amplification of reference gene primers within the assay. To quantify the absolute abundance of each unique TCRbeta CDR3 rearrangement, sequence reads were collapsed and filtered. Productive Simpson clonality was computed per sample as the square root of Simpson's diversity index over productive rearrangements. This is the immuneACCESS table as TCRdb keeps it, with only in-frame sequences that have V and J called. A part of the clones is gone; compared with another copy, unresolved V genes explain less than half, and the rest is unexplained. Clonal size and the V and J genes are those of that table, whereas D and trimming came from the DNA. This sample holds tens of thousands of clones; about 90% were observed only once. Together, the top ten hold 5% to 6.5% of the sample.

Sequencing was done on a sample of peripheral blood. The sequence came from a man aged 50-59 years with acute or convalescent COVID-19. The rearrangement combines TRBV5-4 with TRBJ1-1, and TRBD1 matches 11 of the central bases. The CDR3: CASSPPGQGVKNTEAFF. The sequenced DNA: TGTGCCAGCAGCCCGCCGGGACAGGGGGTCAAGAACACTGAAGCTTTCTTT.